Listed here is a single T cell receptor beta chain. TCR alpha and beta CDR3 regions were amplified from RNA using iRepertoire nested multiplex PCR. Each CDR3 protein gets one entry after TCRdb re-called the multiplex PCR reads with MiXCR. Of about 140,000 distinct CDR3 sequences listed, more than 35% were seen once; the top ten hold over 15%. These data belong to a study of glioma-infiltrating T cells. Trimming took off 4 bases at V and 5 bases at J, with 8 bases between the two ends. Germline CDR1 and CDR2: SGHAT and FQNNGV. The CDR3 covers 13 residues. The sample comprised glioma tissue, nonneoplastic brain tissue, or PBMCs (not recorded which). The TCR was taken from a human donor with low-grade glioma or glioblastoma, undergoing nonglioma brain surgery, or in good health (not recorded which). The J gene is TRBJ2-2, the V gene TRBV11-2; no definite D call. CDR3 coding DNA: TGTGCCAGCAGCTACGGGTTAACCGGGGAGCTGTTTTTT. Its translation is CASSYGLTGELFF.